These 5 T cell receptor beta chains were all obtained from the same sample, sequenced in a study of T-cell memory formation after mild COVID-19. MiXCR, applied by TCRdb to the 5' RACE reads, yields one record per CDR3 protein. The sample lists a few hundred thousand distinct CDR3 sequences; roughly a tenth were seen once. Sequenced: PBMCs or a T cell subset sorted from them (not recorded which). The origin of the receptors is a man younger than 30 who had mild COVID-19 (a few samples of this study predate the infection). Cell type and time point are not known.

There are a few counts of this clonotype. The CDR3: CASSQDLREETQYF. The CDR3 region has the DNA TGCGCCAGCAGCCAAGATCTGCGGGAAGAGACCCAGTACTTC. The chain uses TRBV4-1 and TRBJ2-5, with D possibly being TRBD2 (5 bases). Germline assignment: CDR1 MGHRA and CDR2 YSYEKL. The CDR3 length is 14 residues. V was clipped by 0 bases and J by 3 bases, with 8 bases between them.

The chain employs TRBV5-6 and TRBJ1-2; D might be TRBD1 (6 bases). The V end lost 4 bases, the J end lost 8 bases, and 15 bases lay between the germline ends. Germline V gives CDR1 SGHDT, CDR2 YYEEEE. This CDR3 has 13 residues. The CDR3 nucleotides are TGTGCCAGCAGCGCGACAGGACTGGAAGGCTACACCTTC. This translates into CASSATGLEGYTF.

The chain links TRBV3-1 to TRBJ2-2; D is unresolved. The CDR3 is made up of 12 amino acids. V was shortened by 0 bases and J by 8 bases, with 4 bases between the two germline ends. From germline, CDR1 is LGHDT and CDR2 YNNKEL (reference sequence). CDR3 sequence reads: CASSQDRGELFF. CDR3 sequence (DNA): TGTGCCAGCAGCCAAGATCGGGGGGAGCTGTTTTTT. Drawing the rest from reference TRBV3-1 and TRBJ2-2, the complete variable domain is DTAVSQTPKYLVTQMGNDKSIKCEQNLGHDTMYWYKQDSKKFLKIMFSYNNKELIINETVPNRFSPKSPDKAHLNLHINSLELGDSAVYFCASSQDRGELFFGEGSRLTVL.

This clonotype was counted only a few times. The chain links TRBV24-1 to TRBJ2-1; weak D call: TRBD2 (6 bases). Trimming removed 4 bases from V and 3 bases from J, with 12 bases in between. Looked up from germline, CDR1 is KGHDR and CDR2 is SFDVKD. The CDR3 is 15 residues long. The CDR3: CATSDTRGYYNEQFF. The DNA for the CDR3 is TGTGCCACCAGTGACACCCGGGGGTACTACAATGAGCAGTTCTTC.

This clonotype was seen a handful of times. The chain couples TRBV12-3 or TRBV12-4 to TRBJ2-1, with 8 bases fitting TRBD2. The CDR3 consists of 14 residues. V lost 6 bases, J lost 5 bases, and 6 bases stayed unmatched. The CDR3 region is CASSSRGADNEQFF. DNA of the CDR3: TGTGCCAGCAGCTCGCGGGGGGCAGACAATGAGCAGTTCTTC.